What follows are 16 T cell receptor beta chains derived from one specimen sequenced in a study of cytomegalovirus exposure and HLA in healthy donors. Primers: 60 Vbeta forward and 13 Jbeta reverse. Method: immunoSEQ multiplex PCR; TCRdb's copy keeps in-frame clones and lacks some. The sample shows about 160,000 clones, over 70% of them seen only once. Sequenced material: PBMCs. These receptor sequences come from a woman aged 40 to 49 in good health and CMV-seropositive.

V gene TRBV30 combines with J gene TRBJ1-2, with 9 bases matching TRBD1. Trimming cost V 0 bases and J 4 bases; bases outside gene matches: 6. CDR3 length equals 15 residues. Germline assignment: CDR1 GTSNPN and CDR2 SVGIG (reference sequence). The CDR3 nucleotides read TGTGCCTGGAGTGTTGGGACAGGGCCCGCCTATGGCTACACCTTC. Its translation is CAWSVGTGPAYGYTF.

The CDR3 DNA sequence: TGTGCCAGCAAGTCGGGGGGGAGTAAGGGCAATTCACCCCTCCACTTT. Its protein is CASKSGGSKGNSPLHF. The chain joins TRBV2 to TRBJ1-6; the D gene is possibly TRBD1 (5 bases). V gave up 7 bases and J gave up 7 bases, with 20 bases separating them. Germline V CDR1 and CDR2: SNHLY, FYNNEI. This CDR3 is 16 amino acids long.

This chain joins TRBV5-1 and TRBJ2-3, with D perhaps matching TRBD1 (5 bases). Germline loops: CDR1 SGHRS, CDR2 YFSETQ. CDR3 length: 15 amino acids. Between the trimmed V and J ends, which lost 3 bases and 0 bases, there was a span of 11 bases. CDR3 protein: CASSYDSSSTDTQYF. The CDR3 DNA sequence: TGCGCCAGCAGCTATGACAGCTCTAGCACAGATACGCAGTATTTT.

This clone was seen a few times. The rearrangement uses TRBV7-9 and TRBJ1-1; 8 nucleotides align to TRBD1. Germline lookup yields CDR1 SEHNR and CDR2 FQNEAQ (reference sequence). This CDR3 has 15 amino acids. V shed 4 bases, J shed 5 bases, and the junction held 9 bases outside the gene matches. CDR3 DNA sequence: TGTGCCAGCAGCTCGACCCAGGGGGCTGATACTGAAGCTTTCTTT. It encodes CASSSTQGADTEAFF.

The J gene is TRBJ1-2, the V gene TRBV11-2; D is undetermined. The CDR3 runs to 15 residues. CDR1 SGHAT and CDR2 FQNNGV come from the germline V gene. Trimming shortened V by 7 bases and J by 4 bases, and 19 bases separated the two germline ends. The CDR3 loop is CASNHPRLSGYGYTF. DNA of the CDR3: TGTGCCAGCAACCATCCCCGGTTAAGCGGCTATGGCTACACCTTC.

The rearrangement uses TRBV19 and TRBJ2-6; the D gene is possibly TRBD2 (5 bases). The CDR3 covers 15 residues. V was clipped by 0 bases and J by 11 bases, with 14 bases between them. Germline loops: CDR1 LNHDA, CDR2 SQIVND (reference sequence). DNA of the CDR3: TGTGCCAGTAGTATAGAGCGCGGGTTCGCGGACGTCCTGACTTTC. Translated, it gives CASSIERGFADVLTF. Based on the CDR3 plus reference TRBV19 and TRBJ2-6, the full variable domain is DGGITQSPKYLFRKEGQNVTLSCEQNLNHDAMYWYRQDPGQGLRLIYYSQIVNDFQKGDIAEGYSVSREKKESFPLTVTSAQKNPTAFYLCASSIERGFADVLTFGAGSRLTVL.

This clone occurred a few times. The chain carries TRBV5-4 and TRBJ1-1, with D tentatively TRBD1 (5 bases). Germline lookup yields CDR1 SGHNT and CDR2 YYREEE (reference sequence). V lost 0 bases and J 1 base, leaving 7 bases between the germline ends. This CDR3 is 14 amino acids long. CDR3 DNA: TGTGCCAGCAGCTTGGGACAGCCGAACACTGAAGCTTTCTTT. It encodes CASSLGQPNTEAFF.

The CDR3 region is CASSDRTGITEAFF. The CDR3 DNA reads TGTGCCAGCAGCGATCGGACAGGGATCACTGAAGCTTTCTTT. The chain links TRBV7-2 to TRBJ1-1; 8 bases are shared with TRBD1. After removal of 5 bases from V and 4 bases from J, the junction contained 6 bases not matched to a gene. This CDR3 is 14 amino acids long. From germline, CDR1 is SGHTA and CDR2 FQGNSA.

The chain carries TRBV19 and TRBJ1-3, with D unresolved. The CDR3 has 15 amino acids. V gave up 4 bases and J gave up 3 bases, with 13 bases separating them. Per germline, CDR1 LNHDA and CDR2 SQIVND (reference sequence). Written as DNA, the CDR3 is TGTGCCAGTAGTAATCCAGGCCCCAGTGGAAACACCATATATTTT. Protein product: CASSNPGPSGNTIYF.

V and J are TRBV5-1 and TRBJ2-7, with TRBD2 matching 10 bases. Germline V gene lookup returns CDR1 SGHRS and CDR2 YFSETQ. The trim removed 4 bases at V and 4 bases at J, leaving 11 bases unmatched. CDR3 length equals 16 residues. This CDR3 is CASSPSVSGGLYEQYF. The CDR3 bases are TGCGCCAGCAGCCCTTCAGTTAGCGGGGGGTTGTACGAGCAGTACTTC.

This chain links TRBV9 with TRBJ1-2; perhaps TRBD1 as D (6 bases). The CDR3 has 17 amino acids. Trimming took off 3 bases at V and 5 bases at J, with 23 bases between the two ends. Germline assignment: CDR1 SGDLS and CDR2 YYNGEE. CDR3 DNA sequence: TGTGCCAGCAGCGCGATCGGAACCAATGACAGGACATATGGCTACACCTTC. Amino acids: CASSAIGTNDRTYGYTF.

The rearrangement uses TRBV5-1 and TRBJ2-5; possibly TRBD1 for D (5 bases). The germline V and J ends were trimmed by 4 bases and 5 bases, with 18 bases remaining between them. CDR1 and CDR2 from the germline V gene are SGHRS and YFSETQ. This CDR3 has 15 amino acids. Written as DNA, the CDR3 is TGCGCCAGCAGCCCGATCTCAGGGATAGGGGAGACCCAGTACTTC. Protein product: CASSPISGIGETQYF. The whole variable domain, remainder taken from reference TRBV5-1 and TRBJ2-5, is KAGVTQTPRYLIKTRGQQVTLSCSPISGHRSVSWYQQTPGQGLQFLFEYFSETQRNKGNFPGRFSGRQFSNSRSEMNVSTLELGDSALYLCASSPISGIGETQYFGPGTRLLVL.

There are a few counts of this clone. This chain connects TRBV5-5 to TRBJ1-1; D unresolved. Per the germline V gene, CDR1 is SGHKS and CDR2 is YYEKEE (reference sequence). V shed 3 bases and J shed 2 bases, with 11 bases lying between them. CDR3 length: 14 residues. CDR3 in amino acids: CASSSLSGNTEAFF. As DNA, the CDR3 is TGTGCCAGCAGCTCCCTCAGCGGAAACACTGAAGCTTTCTTT.

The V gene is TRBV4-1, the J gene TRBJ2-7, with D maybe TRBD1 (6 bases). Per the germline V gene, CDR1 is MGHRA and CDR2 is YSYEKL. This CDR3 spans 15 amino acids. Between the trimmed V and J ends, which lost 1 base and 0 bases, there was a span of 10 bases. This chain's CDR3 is CASSQVQDSSYEQYF. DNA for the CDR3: TGCGCCAGCAGCCAAGTACAGGACAGCTCCTACGAGCAGTACTTC.

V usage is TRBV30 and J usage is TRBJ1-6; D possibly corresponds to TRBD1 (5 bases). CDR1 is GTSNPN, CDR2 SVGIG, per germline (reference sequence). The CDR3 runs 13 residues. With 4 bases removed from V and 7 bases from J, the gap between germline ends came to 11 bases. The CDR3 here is CAWIAGLNSPLHF. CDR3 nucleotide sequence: TGTGCCTGGATAGCAGGGCTAAATTCACCCCTCCACTTT.

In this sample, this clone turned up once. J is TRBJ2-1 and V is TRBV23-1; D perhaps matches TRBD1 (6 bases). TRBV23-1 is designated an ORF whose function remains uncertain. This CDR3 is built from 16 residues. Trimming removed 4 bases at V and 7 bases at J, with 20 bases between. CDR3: CASSRPIQQGRNEQFF. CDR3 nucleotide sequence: TGCGCCAGCAGTCGCCCCATACAACAGGGTCGGAATGAGCAGTTCTTC.